This is a list of T cell receptor beta chains from one sample in a study of shared clonotypes between healthy human individuals. Sequenced by immunoSEQ multiplex PCR; TCRdb stores in-frame clones only, minus some. The sample lists just over 2,000,000 clones; less than 95% were seen once. Sequencing was carried out using naive CD8+ T cells sorted from blood. Source of these receptors: a man between 18 and 35 years old in good health. The CDR3 runs from the conserved cysteine through the conserved F or W. D genes are given only for firm matches.

V gene,J gene,D gene,CDR3 protein
TRBV2,TRBJ1-5,TRBD1,CASSEGTGEPLWPQHF
TRBV7-3,TRBJ2-7,-,CASKGGASSYEQYF
TRBV19,TRBJ2-1,-,CASSIDRGNEQFF
TRBV4-1,TRBJ1-1,TRBD1,CASSQETGWTTEAFF
TRBV7-2,TRBJ1-6,TRBD1,CASTYTGGGNSPLHF
TRBV4-1,TRBJ1-1,TRBD1,CASSQAGTANTEAFF
TRBV4-3,TRBJ2-3,TRBD2,CASSQDGVAGEGTDTQYF
TRBV29-1,TRBJ2-4,-,CSVDPGTSAKNIQYF
TRBV2,TRBJ1-1,-,CASSEYQNTEAFF
TRBV7-9,TRBJ1-3,-,CASSDQRSGNTIYF
TRBV11-2,TRBJ2-1,TRBD2,CASSRTSGGPGHEQFF
TRBV5-1,TRBJ2-7,-,CASSWRTDLGPGYEQYF
TRBV7-3,TRBJ1-5,-,CASSLFGNQPQHF
TRBV7-2,TRBJ2-1,-,CASSLLFPAGSNEQFF
TRBV13,TRBJ2-3,-,CASSSPTDTQYF
TRBV4-1,TRBJ1-4,TRBD1,CASSQGPGQGNEKLFF
TRBV6-1,TRBJ1-5,-,CASSGSKYQPQHF
TRBV4-1,TRBJ1-1,-,CASSATKLQRDTEAFF
TRBV19,TRBJ2-3,-,CASSITVGSTDTQYF
TRBV7-7,TRBJ2-1,TRBD1,CASSLGQYNEQFF
TRBV30,TRBJ2-3,-,CAWRTPSDTQYF
TRBV6-5,TRBJ1-5,TRBD1,CASSYRQGSNQPQHF
TRBV5-4,TRBJ1-2,-,CASTWEDPEGYTF
TRBV11-2,TRBJ1-6,-,CASSLEYGELNSPLHF
TRBV6-6,TRBJ2-1,-,CASSYWGVGAEQFF
TRBV4-1,TRBJ2-1,-,CASSQDSSYNEQFF
TRBV4-1,TRBJ1-1,TRBD1,CASSQTGTANTEAFF
TRBV27,TRBJ2-6,-,CASSPSRGGGSGANVLTF
TRBV5-1,TRBJ2-2,-,CASQQGPLNTGELFF
TRBV10-2,TRBJ2-5,-,CASSDGVIRGTQYF
TRBV6-6,TRBJ2-7,-,CASSYSSGTYEQYF
TRBV2,TRBJ2-7,-,CASSLSYEQYF
TRBV5-8,TRBJ2-7,TRBD1,CASDPQGQGSTYEQYF